What follows is one T cell receptor (beta chain) and its context. Its antigen is not known. Use of 60 Vbeta and 13 Jbeta primers characterized the PCR. Some clones are missing from TCRdb's copy, which holds only in-frame ones; the method was immunoSEQ multiplex PCR. The repertoire has tens of thousands of clones, roughly 77% of them found once; the top ten carry less than 25%. The CDR3 extends over 15 amino acids. V lost 2 bases, J lost 1 base, and 1 base stayed unmatched. Germline V gene sequence: CDR1 SGHTA, CDR2 FQGNSA. This sample is drawn from a study of cytomegalovirus exposure and HLA in healthy donors. Background on the study: Roughly 180 million T cells yielded some 120 million unique TCR beta sequences in earlier analysis.

Study-level results: As a later analysis revealed, most CMV-associated TCR beta chains appeared HLA-restricted. The study listed approximately 160 cytomegalovirus-associated TCR beta chains.

Specimen: PBMCs. The chain uses TRBV7-2 and TRBJ2-1, with 8 positions matching TRBD2. The sequence derives from a woman aged 40 to 50 in good health and CMV-seropositive. CDR3 coding DNA: TGTGCCAGCAGCTTAAGCGGGGGTTCCTACAATGAGCAGTTCTTC. Translated, it gives CASSLSGGSYNEQFF.